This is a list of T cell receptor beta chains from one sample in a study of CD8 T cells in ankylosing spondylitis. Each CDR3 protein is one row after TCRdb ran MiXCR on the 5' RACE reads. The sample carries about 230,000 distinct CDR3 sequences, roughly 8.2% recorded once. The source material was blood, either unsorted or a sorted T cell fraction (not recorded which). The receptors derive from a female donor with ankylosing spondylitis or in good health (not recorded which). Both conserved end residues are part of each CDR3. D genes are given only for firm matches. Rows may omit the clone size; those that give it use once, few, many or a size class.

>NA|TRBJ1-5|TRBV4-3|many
CASSLIAGQRQPQHF
TGCGCCAGCAGCCTGATCGCGGGGCAGAGGCAGCCCCAGCATTTT
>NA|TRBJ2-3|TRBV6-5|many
CASSSSVLGQGTDTQYF
NA
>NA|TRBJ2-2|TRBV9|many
CASSVNPQETSNTGELFF
TGTGCCAGCAGCGTAAACCCCCAGGAGACATCGAACACCGGGGAGCTGTTTTTT
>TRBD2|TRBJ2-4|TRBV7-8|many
CASSVLGGSKNIQYF
TGTGCCAGCAGTGTCCTTGGCGGGAGCAAAAACATTCAGTACTTC
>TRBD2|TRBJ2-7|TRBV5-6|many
CASSRTSGRAREQYF
TGTGCCAGCAGCCGCACTAGCGGGAGGGCCCGGGAGCAGTACTTC
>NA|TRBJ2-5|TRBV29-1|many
CSVAAGQETQYF
TGCAGCGTTGCGGCGGGGCAAGAGACCCAGTACTTC
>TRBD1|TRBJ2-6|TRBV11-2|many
CASSIQGAILSGANVLTF
TGTGCCAGCAGCATACAGGGGGCCATACTCTCTGGGGCCAACGTCCTGACTTTC
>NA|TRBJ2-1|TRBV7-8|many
CASSFGGQGFNNEQFF
TGTGCCAGCAGCTTCGGCGGGCAGGGCTTTAACAATGAGCAGTTCTTC
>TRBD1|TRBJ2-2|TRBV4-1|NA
CASSPLADRAGELFF
TGCGCCAGCAGCCCTCTTGCGGACAGGGCCGGGGAGCTGTTTTTT
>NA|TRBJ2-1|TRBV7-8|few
CASSSNIPSYNEQFF
TGTGCCAGCAGCTCCAACATCCCCTCCTACAATGAGCAGTTCTTC
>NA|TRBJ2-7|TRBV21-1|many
CASSPILRDDEQYF
TGTGCCAGCTCCCCCATCCTCAGGGACGACGAGCAGTACTTC
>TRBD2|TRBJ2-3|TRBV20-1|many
CSARDRLAGYTDTQYF
TGCAGTGCTAGAGACCGACTAGCGGGCTACACAGATACGCAGTATTTT
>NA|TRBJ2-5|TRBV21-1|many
CASSKDESTGFLETQYF
TGTGCCAGCAGCAAAGACGAGTCGACAGGGTTTTTGGAGACCCAGTACTTC
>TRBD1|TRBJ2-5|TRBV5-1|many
CASSHRPTGVQETQYF
TGCGCCAGCAGCCACCGGCCGACAGGGGTTCAAGAGACCCAGTACTTC
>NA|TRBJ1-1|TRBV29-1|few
CSVSGFNTEAFF
TGCAGCGTTTCCGGGTTCAACACTGAAGCTTTCTTT
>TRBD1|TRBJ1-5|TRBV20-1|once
CCAGQRTGGWGEYQPQHF
TGCTGTGCTGGACAAAGAACAGGGGGCTGGGGAGAATATCAGCCCCAGCATTTT
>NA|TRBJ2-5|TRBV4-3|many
CASSGLGSQETQYF
TGCGCCAGCAGCGGACTGGGGTCTCAAGAGACCCAGTACTTC
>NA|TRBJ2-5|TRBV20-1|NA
CSARDSSSPETQYF
TGCAGTGCTAGAGATTCCTCGTCTCCAGAGACCCAGTACTTC
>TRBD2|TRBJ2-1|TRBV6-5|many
CASSYSGGWQFF
TGTGCCAGCAGTTACTCGGGAGGGTGGCAGTTCTTC
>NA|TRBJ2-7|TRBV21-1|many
CASSKGHLYEQYF
TGTGCCAGCAGCAAAGGTCATCTGTACGAGCAGTACTTC